Presented here are 28 T cell receptor beta chains from one specimen sequenced in a study of CD8 T cells in ankylosing spondylitis. Notes on the study in general: A motif in TCR beta, a set of roughly 8 highly homologous variants, appeared characteristic of ankylosing spondylitis blood.

MiXCR, applied by TCRdb to the 5' RACE reads, yields one record per CDR3 protein. The sample lists roughly 440,000 distinct CDR3 sequences; roughly 18% were seen once. The antigens of these receptors remain unknown. What was sequenced was blood, either unsorted or a sorted T cell fraction (not recorded which). The receptors were sampled from a male donor with ankylosing spondylitis.

This clonotype was counted only a few times. This sequence joins TRBV20-1 and TRBJ2-3, with 7 bases that match TRBD2. The CDR3 runs 14 residues. The germline CDR1 and CDR2 sequences are DFQATT and SNEGSKA (reference sequence). With 2 bases clipped from V and 5 bases from J, the junction kept 7 bases outside the gene matches. CDR3 in amino acids: CSARSAGGKDTQYF. The CDR3 DNA sequence: TGCAGTGCTAGATCGGCCGGGGGGAAAGATACGCAGTATTTT.

There are many counts of this clonotype. The chain employs TRBV12-3 or TRBV12-4 and TRBJ1-1, with a possible D match to TRBD1 (6 bases). V was trimmed by 5 bases and J by 0 bases, leaving 10 bases between them. The CDR3 spans 14 residues. DNA for the CDR3: TGTGCCAGCAGTGCACAGGGAATGAACACTGAAGCTTTCTTT. Amino acids: CASSAQGMNTEAFF.

This clonotype was seen more than once but under ten times. The V call is TRBV6-1, the J call TRBJ2-7; a possible D gene is TRBD2 (6 bases). The V and J ends lost 4 bases and 6 bases respectively, with 16 bases between them. Germline V gives CDR1 MNHNS, CDR2 SASEGT. This CDR3 has 14 amino acids. The CDR3 bases are TGTGCCAGCAGTGGGACTACTCAGGGCCGCGAGCAGTACTTC. Translated: CASSGTTQGREQYF.

The CDR3 loop reads CASSFRDRTNANYGYTF. The CDR3 bases are TGTGCCAGCAGCTTCCGGGACAGGACAAATGCTAACTATGGCTACACCTTC. The genes are TRBV7-2 and TRBJ1-2; 8 bases agree with TRBD1. The germline gives CDR1 SGHTA, CDR2 FQGNSA. J was trimmed by 0 bases and V by 3 bases; bases with no gene match: 9. The CDR3 is 17 residues long.

J is TRBJ2-5 and V is TRBV11-2; D is perhaps TRBD2 (6 bases). The V end was cut by 2 bases, the J end by 2 bases, with 9 bases between. In germline, CDR1 is SGHAT, CDR2 FQNNGV. CDR3 length: 14 residues. The CDR3 region is CASSLIRGQETQYF. DNA of the CDR3: TGTGCCAGCAGCTTAATTCGGGGGCAAGAGACCCAGTACTTC. Drawing the rest from reference TRBV11-2 and TRBJ2-5, the complete variable domain is EAGVAQSPRYKIIEKRQSVAFWCNPISGHATLYWYQQILGQGPKLLIQFQNNGVVDDSQLPKDRFSAERLKGVDSTLKIQPAKLEDSAVYLCASSLIRGQETQYFGPGTRLLVL.

This clonotype was observed a handful of times. CDR3 DNA: TGTGCCAGCAGTTTGACAGGGATGGGCACTGAAGCTTTCTTT. Translating gives CASSLTGMGTEAFF. V is TRBV28 and J is TRBJ1-1; 7 bases line up with TRBD1. Germline CDR1 MDHEN, CDR2 SYDVKM. After removal of 3 bases from V and 4 bases from J, the junction contained 5 bases not matched to a gene. This CDR3 is 14 amino acids long.

The J gene is TRBJ2-2, the V gene TRBV7-2; the match to TRBD2 covers 8 bases. This CDR3 comprises 17 residues. Losses at the gene ends were 2 bases for V and 2 bases for J; bases not matched to a gene: 7. Looked up from germline, CDR1 is SGHTA and CDR2 is FQGNSA. The CDR3 DNA sequence: TGTGCCAGCAGCTTATTCGCTAGCGGGCTTAACACCGGGGAGCTGTTTTTT. This sequence encodes CASSLFASGLNTGELFF.

The chain combines TRBV5-6 with TRBJ1-1; D might be TRBD1 (5 bases). The CDR3 length is 15 residues. The germline V and J ends were trimmed by 0 bases and 5 bases, with 14 bases remaining between them. Germline V lookup: CDR1 SGHDT, CDR2 YYEEEE. The CDR3 DNA sequence: TGTGCCAGCAGCTTGGAGGGCGGGGCAAAGACTGAAGCTTTCTTT. Its protein is CASSLEGGAKTEAFF.

This clonotype was counted a few times. The CDR3 DNA reads TGTGCCAGCAGCCCCGGACTAGCGGGATTTGCTGAGCAGTTCTTC. This translates into CASSPGLAGFAEQFF. The genes are TRBV11-2 and TRBJ2-1; TRBD2 matches at 12 bases. The CDR3 runs 15 residues. Losses at the gene ends were 5 bases for V and 9 bases for J; bases not matched to a gene: 8. Germline V lookup: CDR1 SGHAT, CDR2 FQNNGV. Using reference TRBV11-2 and TRBJ2-1 for the parts outside the CDR3, the full variable domain is EAGVAQSPRYKIIEKRQSVAFWCNPISGHATLYWYQQILGQGPKLLIQFQNNGVVDDSQLPKDRFSAERLKGVDSTLKIQPAKLEDSAVYLCASSPGLAGFAEQFFGPGTRLTVL.

This clonotype appeared many times. The chain is built from TRBV12-3 or TRBV12-4 and TRBJ2-1; 7 positions agree with TRBD1. After removal of 6 bases from V and 2 bases from J, the junction contained 4 bases not matched to a gene. The CDR3 totals 14 residues. CDR3 sequence reads: CASSPGTAYNEQFF. CDR3 coding DNA: TGTGCCAGCAGCCCAGGGACAGCCTACAATGAGCAGTTCTTC.

In its sample, this clonotype was seen a few times. The chain combines TRBV4-2 with TRBJ1-1, with 7 bases lining up with TRBD1. CDR3 length equals 14 residues. The germline CDR1 and CDR2 sequences are LGHNA and YNFKEQ. The V and J ends lost 1 base and 3 bases, in that order; junction bases with no gene match: 2. CDR3 region: CASSQGDSYTEAFF. The CDR3 region has the DNA TGTGCCAGCAGCCAAGGGGACAGTTACACTGAAGCTTTCTTT.

This clonotype was seen only a few times. The rearrangement links TRBV28 to TRBJ2-7; 7 bases are shared with TRBD1. The CDR3 covers 15 residues. The ends lost 4 bases at V and 0 bases at J; junction bases unmatched: 6. From germline, CDR1 is MDHEN and CDR2 SYDVKM. Here the CDR3 reads CASSSGTASSYEQYF. DNA of the CDR3: TGTGCCAGCAGTTCCGGGACAGCTAGCTCCTACGAGCAGTACTTC.

J is TRBJ2-7 and V is TRBV5-1, with 8 bases matching TRBD2. With V trimmed by 0 bases and J by 2 bases, 4 bases remained unmatched. Germline V CDR1 and CDR2: SGHRS, YFSETQ. The CDR3 spans 15 residues. The CDR3 here is CASSLAAGAAYEQYF. In DNA, the CDR3 is TGCGCCAGCAGCTTGGCAGCGGGAGCAGCCTACGAGCAGTACTTC.

This chain uses TRBV9 with TRBJ2-3; no clear D. Germline CDR1 SGDLS, CDR2 YYNGEE. V was shortened by 2 bases and J by 0 bases, with 7 bases between the two germline ends. The CDR3 has 14 amino acids. CDR3 DNA sequence: TGTGCCAGCAGCGTCCAGCGAAGCACAGATACGCAGTATTTT. This sequence encodes CASSVQRSTDTQYF.

The rearrangement links TRBV6-6 to TRBJ1-1; D remains unclear. In germline, CDR1 is MNHNY, CDR2 SVGAGI (reference sequence). There are 10 residues in the CDR3. V gave up 6 bases and J gave up 3 bases, with 2 bases separating them. The CDR3 is CASSYTEAFF. The CDR3 DNA reads as TGTGCCAGCAGCTACACTGAAGCTTTCTTT.

V is TRBV6-5 and J is TRBJ2-2, with TRBD2 identical over 13 bases. This CDR3 has 18 amino acids. Germline loops: CDR1 MNHEY, CDR2 SVGAGI. V trimming: 0 bases; J trimming: 5 bases; junction bases outside the gene matches: 6. This chain's CDR3 is CASSYSYTSGGATGELFF. DNA for the CDR3: TGTGCCAGCAGTTACTCCTATACTAGCGGGGGGGCTACCGGGGAGCTGTTTTTT.

The gene calls are TRBV30 and TRBJ2-3; 10 bases map to TRBD2. The germline V gene has CDR1 GTSNPN and CDR2 SVGIG (reference sequence). The CDR3 consists of 16 residues. V was pared by 1 base and J by 2 bases, with 6 bases of the junction left unmatched. Written as DNA, the CDR3 is TGTGCCTGGAGTGCTTTAGCGGGAGGAATCACAGATACGCAGTATTTT. This codes for CAWSALAGGITDTQYF.

The chain couples TRBV5-1 to TRBJ1-1; TRBD1 is a possible D gene (5 bases). The germline gives CDR1 SGHRS, CDR2 YFSETQ. Trimming left V 2 bases short and J 1 base short, with 15 bases between. The CDR3 runs 16 residues. CDR3 amino acids: CASSFEWQGANTEAFF. The CDR3 bases are TGCGCCAGCAGCTTTGAATGGCAGGGAGCGAACACTGAAGCTTTCTTT.

The rearrangement uses TRBV12-3 or TRBV12-4 and TRBJ1-4, with D possibly TRBD1 on 5 matching bases. CDR3 size: 13 residues. V lost 1 base and J 8 bases, leaving 8 bases between the germline ends. The CDR3 region has the DNA TGTGCCAGCAGTTTAGGGTACAGGGAAAAACTGTTTTTT. Translation: CASSLGYREKLFF.

This clonotype was detected only a few times. This sequence joins TRBV20-1 and TRBJ1-4; 7 bases fit TRBD1. The CDR3 is 14 residues long. Trimming took 0 bases from V and 8 from J; bases not matched to a gene: 6. Germline V gene data show CDR1 as DFQATT and CDR2 as SNEGSKA (reference sequence). CDR3 coding DNA: TGCAGTGCTAGAGATCGACAGGGAGGCGAAAAACTGTTTTTT. Translation gives CSARDRQGGEKLFF.

This clonotype has a count of ten or more. The rearrangement uses TRBV5-1 and TRBJ2-1; 12 bases fit TRBD2. After removal of 1 base from V and 2 bases from J, the junction contained 1 base not matched to a gene. This CDR3 region has 16 residues. Germline CDR1 reads SGHRS; CDR2 reads YFSETQ. The CDR3 region has the DNA TGCGCCAGCAGCTTGCGGACTAGCGGGGCCTACAATGAGCAGTTCTTC. It translates to CASSLRTSGAYNEQFF.

The chain carries TRBV7-7 and TRBJ2-5; TRBD1 is a possible D gene (6 bases). Trimming removed 5 bases from V and 5 bases from J, with 18 bases in between. Germline V gene sequence: CDR1 SSHAT, CDR2 FNYEAQ (reference sequence). The CDR3 consists of 15 residues. DNA for the CDR3: TGTGCCAGCAGCCCCAGACAGGACAGCAGGGAGACCCAGTACTTC. Translated: CASSPRQDSRETQYF.

The CDR3 region is CASSWPGAETQYF. CDR3 sequence (DNA): TGTGCCAGCAGCTGGCCAGGAGCGGAGACCCAGTATTTT. V gene TRBV7-3 combines with J gene TRBJ2-3; D might be TRBD2 (5 bases). CDR1 and CDR2 from the germline V gene are SGHTA and FQGTGA. V was clipped by 4 bases and J by 12 bases, with 17 bases between them. The length of the CDR3 is 13 residues. The variable domain in full, completed from reference TRBV7-3 and TRBJ2-3, reads GAGVSQTPSNKVTEKGKYVELRCDPISGHTALYWYRQSLGQGPEFLIYFQGTGAADDSGLPNDRFFAVRPEGSVSTLKIQRTERGDSAVYLCASSWPGAETQYFGPGTRLTVL.

The J gene is TRBJ1-2, the V gene TRBV7-9, with 9 bases that match TRBD1. V lost 4 bases to trimming and J lost 4 bases; unmatched junction nucleotides: 13. CDR1 and CDR2 from the germline V gene are SEHNR and FQNEAQ (reference sequence). This CDR3 is built from 17 residues. This chain's CDR3 is CASSSAAGTGGTYGYTF. The DNA of the CDR3 is TGTGCCAGCAGCTCGGCTGCGGGTACAGGGGGCACCTATGGCTACACCTTC.

This chain uses TRBV6-1 with TRBJ2-1; tentatively, D is TRBD1 (6 bases). Trimming pared 3 bases from V and 6 bases from J, leaving 18 bases between. The CDR3 contains 16 residues. From germline, CDR1 is MNHNS and CDR2 SASEGT. Here the CDR3 reads CASSENTGIYRNEQFF. CDR3 nucleotide sequence: TGTGCCAGCAGTGAGAATACAGGGATTTATCGCAATGAGCAGTTCTTC.

This clonotype was recorded many times. The gene calls are TRBV12-3 or TRBV12-4 and TRBJ1-4; unclear D gene. The CDR3 is 15 residues long. V lost 3 bases to trimming and J lost 7 bases, with 15 bases between them. CDR3 sequence reads: CASSFLGVPGEKLFF. CDR3 DNA sequence: TGTGCCAGCAGTTTCCTGGGCGTCCCTGGTGAAAAACTGTTTTTT.

This clonotype occurred a few times. This chain links TRBV12-3 or TRBV12-4 with TRBJ1-1; a possible D gene is TRBD1 (5 bases). This CDR3 has 14 residues. The V end lost 2 bases, the J end lost 2 bases, and 9 bases lay between the germline ends. The CDR3 reads CASSLWDVNTEAFF. The CDR3 coding sequence is TGTGCCAGCAGTTTATGGGACGTAAACACTGAAGCTTTCTTT.

In its sample, this clonotype was seen a few times. In DNA, the CDR3 is TGCGCCAGCAGCTTGGTTCCTAGCGGGAGGAGGGAAGAGACCCAGTACTTC. This translates into CASSLVPSGRREETQYF. The V and J genes are TRBV5-1 and TRBJ2-5; TRBD2 matches at 11 bases. With V trimmed by 0 bases and J by 3 bases, 7 bases remained unmatched. In germline, CDR1 is SGHRS, CDR2 YFSETQ. CDR3 length: 17 amino acids.